The source of this T cell receptor beta chain is a study of cytomegalovirus exposure and HLA in healthy donors (dated by TCRdb to about 2017). About the study as a whole: According to an earlier analysis of around 600 of the donors, 150 million to 200 million T cells yielded roughly 100 million unique TCR beta sequences and 276 Gb of sequence data. The study profiled the T cell repertoires of hundreds of subjects by immunosequencing and related them to cytomegalovirus serostatus. Around 330 gigabases of sequencing data and around 90 million unique TCR sequences made up an early release that covered approximately 700 HLA-typed donors. All discovery cohort repertoires had been generated on a single sequencing platform. The study aimed to test whether signatures of past pathogen exposure could be identified by cataloging public T cell receptors. A later genetic analysis took genome-wide SNP genotypes for 398 of the 666 donors and used that subset as a discovery cohort. A later analysis re-analyzed previously published TCR beta repertoires from about 600 donors and added high-resolution HLA genotyping to study TCR occurrence patterns. Across about 370 genotyped donors of the cohort, an average of approximately 240,000 unique TCR beta nucleotide sequences per donor were sequenced, and roughly 20% of those sequences were non-productive. The number of typed donors differed by locus: about 629-640 for A, B, C, DRB1 and DQB1; 522 for DQA1; 606 for DPA1; and about 450 for DPB1. Class I and class II HLA loci were covered by the typing at four-digit resolution. An earlier analysis of around 580 of the donors used high-throughput TCR beta sequencing to judge whether each TCR beta V gene segment behaved as functional or pseudogenic. Alongside the repertoire data, information on donor age, sex, ethnicity and CMV serostatus was compiled. To predict cytomegalovirus infection status, the study brought together high-throughput TCR immunosequencing, statistical association of individual TCRs with disease status, and machine learning. Because of strong linkage in the cohort, five DR-DQ haplotypes were treated as single units for association and clustering. Of the approximately 400 genotyped donors, roughly 80% were placed in the genetic ancestry cluster associated with self-reported Caucasian donors. Besides the first cohort of under 700 subjects, a separate validation cohort made up of roughly 120 different subjects was used. In the later analysis, no new phenotypic data were used to find candidate immune exposures; instead, reliance was placed on TCR beta sequences and their occurrence across donors. The research as a whole found: Some IMGT-functional V segments, including TRBV6-2 and TRBV6-3, could not be told apart with the 87-base-pair reads, so those segments were excluded. A later analysis found that TCR association rates varied across HLA loci, with DRB1 alleles showing the most associated TCRs and HLA-C alleles the fewest. Across donors, most TCR sequences were observed very rarely, whereas some public TCRs were present in many individuals. According to a later genetic analysis, donors in an Asian-associated ancestry cluster had fewer N-insertions in productive TCRs than the approximately 650-donor mean. In the study, around 160 TCR beta chains were listed as associated with cytomegalovirus. Linkage disequilibrium might explain the correlated functional status among segregating V segments, but an unknown experimental factor could not be excluded. Assigning TCR associations to individual alleles was difficult when HLA alleles, especially DR and DQ, strongly co-occurred. Cytomegalovirus status was reported to be diagnosed by the classifier with high specificity and sensitivity in both the original and validation cohorts. Three of the identified cytomegalovirus-associated TCR beta chains were confirmed in vitro to be specific for cytomegalovirus antigens. A later genetic analysis associated a missense DCLRE1C variant with V-gene and J-gene trimming of TCR beta chains, and an independent cohort replicated the association. Most CMV-associated TCR beta chains appeared to be HLA-restricted in a later analysis, and the HLA associations seemed to be driven largely by CMV exposure. In an earlier analysis of 450 to 750 of the donors, most TCR beta V segments appeared in productive rearrangements about 90% or about 30% of the time, broadly matching IMGT annotations. Because HLA typing was unavailable for some donors at each locus, only the typed subset was used in association tests. According to the authors, the approach could potentially be generalized to other disease states and immunological phenotypes. Immune exposure information for the cohort was limited to CMV serostatus. A further reported finding was that TCR beta sequences accurately predicted the HLA-A and HLA-B alleles for most subjects in the first cohort. The sequencing pipeline was judged likely to have produced a cluster of highly shared sequence variants as a technical artifact. A later analysis found that HLA-associated TCR beta chains were more clonally expanded and had lower generation probabilities than equally common non-associated chains. A later analysis reported that several top co-occurrence clusters appeared linked to parvovirus B19, influenza, CMV and Epstein-Barr virus. Only TCR beta chains were sequenced in this cohort, and the absence of alpha or paired-chain data limited detectable features. In a later analysis, about 17,000 TCR beta sequences were associated with specific HLA alleles at a false discovery rate of 0.05. Because counts were too low, roughly 18 rarely observed V segments, including chromosome 9 orphons, were left out of the earlier analysis of 587 of the donors. Presence/absence analyses assumed roughly uniform sequencing depth across donors, an assumption that may not hold.

From the cysteine through the phenylalanine, the CDR3 covers 15 amino acids. Only the CDR3 region is kept as DNA, spanning 45 bases read in frame from base 1. The CDR1 and CDR2 encoded by the germline V gene are SGHDT and YYEEEE. Relative to germline, V is 0 bases shorter and J is 3 bases shorter, with 13 bases between their ends. This clone occurred once. Its antigen remains unidentified. No base-level quality is on record; no much larger clone is a single base apart. The receptor library was made with the immunoSEQ multiplex PCR assay. The multiplex PCR relied on a mix of 60 forward primers for TCR Vbeta segments and 13 reverse primers for TCR Jbeta segments. Amplification of the CDR3 region of rearranged TCR beta genes was performed with a multiplex PCR assay on genomic DNA. On the Illumina HiSeq System, the amplified TCR beta libraries were sequenced as 87-base-pair reads. For the original study's pipeline: A later analysis counted 65 million to 90 million unique TCR beta chains across the approximately 700 repertoires, and some 11 million of these chains were shared by at least two donors. A nearest-neighbor algorithm error-corrected the raw reads and collapsed the reads into unique sequences, merging closely related sequences to remove PCR and sequencing errors. CDR3 sequences were aligned to IMGT reference sequences to assign V, D and J gene segments. For a sequence to be retained, a match of at least six nucleotides to both a V gene segment and a J gene segment was required. Rearrangements were classified as productive when the CDR3 lacked stop codons and remained in frame with V and J, and all other rearrangements were classified as non-productive. CDR3 was defined by IMGT convention, running from the second conserved V-encoded cysteine to the conserved J-encoded phenylalanine. The earlier analysis of some 540 of the donors excluded any sequence lacking an unambiguous match to a single V gene segment. In an earlier analysis of some 590 of the donors, V segments were called functional above 56.7% productive rearrangements and were called segregating when the between-donor standard deviation exceeded 5%. To diagnose cytomegalovirus status from the catalog of TCR beta chain sequences, a statistical classification framework was built. In a later analysis, V and J genes were assigned by comparing TCR nucleotide sequences against IMGT/GENE-DB human TR gene sequences. A later analysis assigned CDR3 sequences and most-parsimonious VDJ recombination scenarios with the TCRdist pipeline. In a later analysis, each TCR beta chain was defined by its CDR3 amino acid sequence together with its V-gene family, and reads without a unique V-gene family were excluded. In a later analysis, 450 to 600 highly shared, low-generation-probability nucleotide sequences were removed to address suspected cross-contamination and a sequencing artifact. For each public chain, a later analysis derived a clonal expansion index from normalized ranks of inferred template counts within each repertoire. In a later analysis, generation probabilities were computed with a VDJ recombination model fitted to out-of-frame rearrangements, and the resulting probabilities were checked against IGoR. In a later analysis, TCR-TCR, TCR-HLA and TCR-CMV co-occurrence was scored with hypergeometric tests, and a repertoire-size bias correction was applied to TCR pairs. To estimate false discovery rates, a later analysis permuted the HLA or CMV assignments 20 times. A later analysis grouped co-occurring TCRs with DBSCAN, adding TCRdist sequence similarity when clustering within HLA-allele-positive subsets. Co-occurrence clustering excluded repertoires with fewer than 30,000 or more than 120,000 public chains, plus five with anomalous nucleotide sharing. TCRdb retrieved this table from immuneACCESS and kept in-frame rearrangements only. Not all clones are present; in checked studies, unresolved V genes account for under half, and no reason is known for the remainder. V, J and clone size are taken as reported in that table, and D and trimming were inferred from the DNA itself. Across this sample there are about 120,000 clones, with 75% to 85% seen only once. The ten largest clones capture approximately 4.5% of the sample.

The cohort was made up of 500 to 800 healthy bone marrow donors. Cohort members were all nominally healthy when sampled, although unrecorded immune exposures were likely present. The donor was CMV seropositive and belonged to the group of about 290 seropositive cohort members. Every donor gave a peripheral blood sample, and the peripheral blood mononuclear cells from that sample were used for TCR beta sequencing. Genomic DNA extraction from the blood cell samples was performed with the Qiagen DNeasy Blood Extraction Kit. Input material: PBMCs. This sequence uses TRBV5-6 and TRBJ2-7; perhaps TRBD1 is the D gene, with 5 bases matching. The sequence derives from a man aged 25 to 40 in good health and CMV-seropositive. The DNA sequence is TGTGCCAGCAGCTTGGGGTCGACAGCTTACTACGAGCAGTACTTC. This gives the protein CASSLGSTAYYEQYF.